The TCR beta chain described here comes from a study of T-cell reconstitution after alpha-beta-depleted transplantation in children. There are 13 residues in the CDR3. The germline V and J ends were trimmed by 3 bases and 0 bases, with 3 bases remaining between them. In germline, CDR1 is LGHNA, CDR2 YSLEER. During its preparation, the TCRbeta library received unique molecular identifiers. TCRdb processed the PCR reads anew with MiXCR; each CDR3 protein has one entry. The data hold more than 400,000 distinct CDR3 sequences, with 11% observed a single time. V and J are TRBV4-3 and TRBJ1-3, with no clear D. The sample was PBMCs, mostly from graft donor cells, taken 180 days after TCRalphabeta/CD19-depleted stem cell transplant. The sequence came from a female patient younger than 10 who had a stem cell transplant for aplastic anemia, so the T cells may come from the graft donor. CDR3 protein: CASSHSSGNTIYF. For the CDR3, the DNA is TGCGCCAGCAGCCACAGCTCTGGAAACACCATATATTTT.